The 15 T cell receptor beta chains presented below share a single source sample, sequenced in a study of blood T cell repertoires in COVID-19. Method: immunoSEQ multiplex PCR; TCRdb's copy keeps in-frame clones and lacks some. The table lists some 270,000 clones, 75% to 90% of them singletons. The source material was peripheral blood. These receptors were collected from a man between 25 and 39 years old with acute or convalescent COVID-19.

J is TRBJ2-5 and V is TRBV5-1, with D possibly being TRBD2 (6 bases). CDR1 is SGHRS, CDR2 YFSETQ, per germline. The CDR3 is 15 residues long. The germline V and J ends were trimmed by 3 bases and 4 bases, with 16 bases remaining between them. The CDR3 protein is CASSWLSGVGETQYF. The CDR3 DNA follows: TGCGCCAGCAGCTGGTTGTCGGGAGTAGGAGAGACCCAGTACTTC.

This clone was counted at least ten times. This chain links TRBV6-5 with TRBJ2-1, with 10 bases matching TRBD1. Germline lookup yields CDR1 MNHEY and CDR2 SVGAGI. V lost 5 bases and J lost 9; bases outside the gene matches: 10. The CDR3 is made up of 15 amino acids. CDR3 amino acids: CASSPTGGGRSEQFF. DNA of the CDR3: TGTGCCAGCAGTCCGACAGGGGGCGGGCGTAGTGAGCAGTTCTTC.

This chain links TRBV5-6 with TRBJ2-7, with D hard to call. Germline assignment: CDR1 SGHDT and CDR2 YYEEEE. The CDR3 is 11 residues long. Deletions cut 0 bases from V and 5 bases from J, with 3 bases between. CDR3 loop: CASSLADEQYF. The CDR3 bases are TGTGCCAGCAGCTTGGCGGACGAGCAGTACTTC. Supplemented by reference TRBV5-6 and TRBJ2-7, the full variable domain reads DAGVTQSPTHLIKTRGQQVTLRCSPKSGHDTVSWYQQALGQGPQFIFQYYEEEERQRGNFPDRFSGHQFPNYSSELNVNALLLGDSALYLCASSLADEQYFGPGTRLTVT.

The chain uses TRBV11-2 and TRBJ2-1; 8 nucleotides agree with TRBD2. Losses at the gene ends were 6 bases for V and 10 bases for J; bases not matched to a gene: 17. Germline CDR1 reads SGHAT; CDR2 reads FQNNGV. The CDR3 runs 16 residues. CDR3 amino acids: CASSFSPGLGPQEQFF. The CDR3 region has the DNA TGTGCCAGCAGTTTCTCACCGGGACTAGGCCCTCAGGAGCAGTTCTTC.

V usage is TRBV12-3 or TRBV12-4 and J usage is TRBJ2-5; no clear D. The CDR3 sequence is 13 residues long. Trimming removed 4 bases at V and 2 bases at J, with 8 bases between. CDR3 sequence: CASSWAPQETQYF. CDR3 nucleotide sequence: TGTGCCAGCAGTTGGGCCCCACAAGAGACCCAGTACTTC.

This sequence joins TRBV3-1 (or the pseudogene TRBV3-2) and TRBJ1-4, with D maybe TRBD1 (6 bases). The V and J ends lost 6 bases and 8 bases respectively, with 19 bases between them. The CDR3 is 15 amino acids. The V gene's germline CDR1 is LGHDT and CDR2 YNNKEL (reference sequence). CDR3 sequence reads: CASRGVRDITEKLFF. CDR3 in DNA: TGTGCCAGCAGGGGTGTCCGGGACATTACCGAAAAACTGTTTTTT.

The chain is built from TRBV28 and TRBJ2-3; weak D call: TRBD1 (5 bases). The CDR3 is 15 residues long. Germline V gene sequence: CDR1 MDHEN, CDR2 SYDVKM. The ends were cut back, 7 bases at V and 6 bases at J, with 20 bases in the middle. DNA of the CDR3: TGTGCCAGCACCCCCCCGGCAGGGCTTACGGATACGCAGTATTTT. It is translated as CASTPPAGLTDTQYF. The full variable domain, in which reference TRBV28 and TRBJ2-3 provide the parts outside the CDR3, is DVKVTQSSRYLVKRTGEKVFLECVQDMDHENMFWYRQDPGLGLRLIYFSYDVKMKEKGDIPEGYSVSREKKERFSLILESASTNQTSMYLCASTPPAGLTDTQYFGPGTRLTVL.

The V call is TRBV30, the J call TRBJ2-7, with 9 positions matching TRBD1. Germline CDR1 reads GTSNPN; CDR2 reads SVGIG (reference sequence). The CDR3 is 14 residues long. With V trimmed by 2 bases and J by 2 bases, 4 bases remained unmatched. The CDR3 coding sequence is TGTGCCTGGAGTCCTGGACAGGGGACCTACGAGCAGTACTTC. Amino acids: CAWSPGQGTYEQYF.

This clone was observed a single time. The DNA for the CDR3 is TGTGCCAGCAGCTTAGAGGCAGGGACAGGGGCCAATGAGCAGTTCTTC. Residues: CASSLEAGTGANEQFF. The chain carries TRBV11-2 and TRBJ2-1; 10 nucleotides agree with TRBD1. This CDR3 region has 16 residues. From germline, CDR1 is SGHAT and CDR2 FQNNGV. Trimming removed 0 bases from V and 6 bases from J; junction bases left unmatched: 5.

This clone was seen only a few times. CDR3 protein: CASSLGGGYGYTF. The CDR3 region has the DNA TGTGCCAGCAGCTTAGGAGGAGGCTATGGCTACACCTTC. V is TRBV11-1 and J is TRBJ1-2, with D hard to call. From germline, CDR1 is SGHAT and CDR2 FQDESV (reference sequence). Deletions cut 1 base from V and 4 bases from J, with 7 bases between. The CDR3 is 13 amino acids.

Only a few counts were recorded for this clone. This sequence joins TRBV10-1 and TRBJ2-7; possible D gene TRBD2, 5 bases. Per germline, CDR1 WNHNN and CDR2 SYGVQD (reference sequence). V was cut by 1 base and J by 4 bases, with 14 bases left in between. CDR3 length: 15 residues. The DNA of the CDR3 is TGCGCCAGCAGTGAGTACCCGGGAAGAGCATACGAGCAGTACTTC. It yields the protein CASSEYPGRAYEQYF.

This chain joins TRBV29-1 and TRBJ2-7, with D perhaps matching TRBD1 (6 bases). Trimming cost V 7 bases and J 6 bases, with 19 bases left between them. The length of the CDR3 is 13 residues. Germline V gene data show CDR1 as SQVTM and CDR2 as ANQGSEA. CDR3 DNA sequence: TGCAGCGGGACTCACAGGGAATCGCGCGAGCAGTACTTC. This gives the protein CSGTHRESREQYF.

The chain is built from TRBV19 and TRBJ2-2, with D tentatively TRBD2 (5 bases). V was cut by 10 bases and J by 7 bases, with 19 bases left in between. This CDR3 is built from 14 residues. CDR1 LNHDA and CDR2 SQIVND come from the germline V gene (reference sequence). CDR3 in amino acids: CATTQRTSGGELFF. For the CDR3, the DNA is TGTGCCACCACACAACGGACGAGCGGCGGGGAGCTGTTTTTT.

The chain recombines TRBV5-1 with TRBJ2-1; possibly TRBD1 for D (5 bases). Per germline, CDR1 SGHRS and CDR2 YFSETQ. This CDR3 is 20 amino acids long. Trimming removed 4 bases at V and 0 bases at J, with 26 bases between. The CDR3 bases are TGCGCCAGCAGCCAACCGGGCCGAAGGGGAATGGAGAGCTCCTACAATGAGCAGTTCTTC. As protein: CASSQPGRRGMESSYNEQFF.

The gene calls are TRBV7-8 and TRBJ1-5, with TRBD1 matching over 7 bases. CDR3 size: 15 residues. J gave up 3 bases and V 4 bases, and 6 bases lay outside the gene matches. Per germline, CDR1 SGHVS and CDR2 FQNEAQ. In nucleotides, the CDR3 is TGTGCCAGCAGCTCCCGACAGGGCCCCAATCAGCCCCAGCATTTT. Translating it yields CASSSRQGPNQPQHF.